A selection of T cell receptor beta chains follows, all from one sample in a study of blood T cell repertoires in COVID-19. Profiled with immunoSEQ multiplex PCR; TCRdb holds only in-frame clones, not every one. The sample includes some 22,000 clones, approximately 80% of them seen just once. Sample: peripheral blood. The receptors stem from an older man with active or convalescent COVID-19. Each CDR3 is given with its conserved first and last residue. D genes are given only for firm matches. Size values are once, few and many counts, or a class for expanded clones, and some rows have none.

J | D | size | V | DNA | CDR3
TRBJ1-4 | TRBD1 | NA | TRBV18 | TGTGCCAGCTCACCTAACAGGGGTGGTGAAAAACTGTTTTTT | CASSPNRGGEKLFF
TRBJ1-2 | NA | NA | TRBV5-6 | TGTGCCAGCAGCTTGGACACCAACTATGGCTACACCTTC | CASSLDTNYGYTF
TRBJ1-2 | TRBD1 | NA | TRBV7-2 | TGTGCCAGCAGCAAGGGGGGACAGGGGACGTGGGGCTACACCTTC | CASSKGGQGTWGYTF
TRBJ1-1 | TRBD1 | NA | TRBV5-1 | TGCGCCAGCAGCTTGTTGACAGGGCAAATGAACACTGAAGCTTTCTTT | CASSLLTGQMNTEAFF
TRBJ1-1 | TRBD1 | NA | TRBV30 | TGTGCCTGGAGCGGCGGGACAGGTAACATGAACACTGAAGCTTTCTTT | CAWSGGTGNMNTEAFF
TRBJ2-5 | NA | NA | TRBV24-1 | TGTGCCACCAGTGACTATGCGGAGACCCAGTACTTC | CATSDYAETQYF
TRBJ2-1 | TRBD2 | few | TRBV7-7 | TGTGCTAGCAGCTTAGCGGGTCAGGCATCTGGCACCGAGCAGTTCTTC | CASSLAGQASGTEQFF
TRBJ2-1 | NA | NA | TRBV19 | TGTGCCAGTAGTATTTGGGGAGTTTCTAACAATGAGCAGTTCTTC | CASSIWGVSNNEQFF
TRBJ1-2 | NA | NA | TRBV6-5 | TGTGCCAGCAGTTACTCCCTGGCTGGTGGCTACACCTTC | CASSYSLAGGYTF
TRBJ2-3 | NA | NA | TRBV24-1 | TGTGCCACCAGTGATTTTGGGCAGTCAACTAGCACAGATACGCAGTATTTT | CATSDFGQSTSTDTQYF
TRBJ1-4 | NA | NA | TRBV19 | TGTGCCAGTAGTATTGAGCGTTCCTATGGAAAACTGTTTTTT | CASSIERSYGKLFF
TRBJ2-7 | TRBD1 | NA | TRBV25-1 | TGTGCCAGCAGTGAATCGGGGGACAGGGCGTACGAGCAGTACTTC | CASSESGDRAYEQYF
TRBJ2-1 | TRBD2 | few | TRBV2 | TGTGCCAGGACCGGATACGGGACTAGCGTTTACAATGAGCAGTTCTTC | CARTGYGTSVYNEQFF
TRBJ2-3 | TRBD2 | NA | TRBV7-2 | TGTGCCAGCAGCTTGTTTATAGCGGGGGAATATACGCAGTATTTT | CASSLFIAGEYTQYF
TRBJ2-2 | TRBD2 | NA | TRBV19 | TGTGCCAGTACCATAGGCGGGGGGGCCAGTCCCGGGGAGCTGTTTTTT | CASTIGGGASPGELFF
TRBJ1-1 | TRBD1 | NA | TRBV7-8 | TGTGCCAGCAGCCCGGGAGGACAGGGGGCGGGTGAAGCTTTCTTT | CASSPGGQGAGEAFF
TRBJ2-7 | NA | NA | TRBV7-9 | TGTGCCAGCAGCTTAAACACAGTGTTAAACGAGCAGTACTTC | CASSLNTVLNEQYF
TRBJ2-7 | NA | NA | TRBV6-2/TRBV6-3 | TGTGCCAGCAGTCGGGACTGGCAGTCCTACGAGCAGTACTTC | CASSRDWQSYEQYF
TRBJ1-1 | NA | NA | TRBV6-1 | TGTGCCAGCAGTGAAGCGATCGCCGGGACAACGAACACTGAAGCTTTCTTT | CASSEAIAGTTNTEAFF
TRBJ1-1 | TRBD1 | NA | TRBV11-1 | TGTGCCAGCAGCAAAGACAGGGCGGAAGCTTTCTTT | CASSKDRAEAFF
TRBJ2-3 | TRBD2 | few | TRBV19 | TGTGCCAGTAGTGAGACTAGCGGGGGTCATACGCAGTATTTT | CASSETSGGHTQYF
TRBJ1-1 | NA | NA | TRBV20-1 | TGCAGTGCTAGAGACAGGGAAGCTTTCTTT | CSARDREAFF
TRBJ2-3 | NA | NA | TRBV14 | TGTGCCACCTCTAACAGGGACCTCACAGATACGCAGTATTTT | CATSNRDLTDTQYF
TRBJ2-7 | NA | once | TRBV6-2/TRBV6-3 | TGTGCCAGCAGCCTCCCTACCTACGAGCAGTACTTC | CASSLPTYEQYF
TRBJ1-2 | NA | NA | TRBV16 | TGTGCCAGCAGCTGGGCCCTGGTCGGCTATGGCTACACCTTC | CASSWALVGYGYTF
TRBJ2-3 | TRBD1 | NA | TRBV7-2 | TGTGCCAGCAGCACGGGACAGGGGGGTGCAGATACGCAGTATTTT | CASSTGQGGADTQYF
TRBJ2-5 | TRBD2 | NA | TRBV5-6 | TGTGCCAGCAGCTTTAGCGGGGGGGCCGAAGAGACCCAGTACTTC | CASSFSGGAEETQYF
TRBJ1-3 | NA | NA | TRBV21-1 | TGTGCCAGCAGCAAAGGCGGCAGGGGGCTCGGAAACACCATATATTTT | CASSKGGRGLGNTIYF
TRBJ2-1 | NA | NA | TRBV6-1 | TGTGCCAGCAGTGAAACTAGGGTGGGTGAGCAGTTCTTC | CASSETRVGEQFF
TRBJ2-1 | TRBD2 | NA | TRBV18 | TGTGCCAGCTCACCGCCCGACTTGGTTGCTAGCGGTTCCTACAATGAGCAGTTCTTC | CASSPPDLVASGSYNEQFF
TRBJ1-1 | NA | NA | TRBV5-4 | TGTGCCAGCGGCCAGGTGAACACTGAAGCTTTCTTT | CASGQVNTEAFF
TRBJ2-1 | NA | NA | TRBV12-5 | TGTGCTAGTGGTTTGGCGCAGGGTCTCTACAATGAGCAGTTCTTC | CASGLAQGLYNEQFF
TRBJ1-5 | TRBD1 | NA | TRBV28 | TGTGCCAGCAGTTTAGGGACAGGGTATCAGCCCCAGCATTTT | CASSLGTGYQPQHF
TRBJ2-1 | TRBD2 | NA | TRBV19 | TGTGCCAGTAGTGCACTCGGGGGGGCGATCGACAATGAGCAGTTCTTC | CASSALGGAIDNEQFF
TRBJ2-1 | NA | NA | TRBV5-1 | TGCGCCAGCAGCCACAGGGTTGGGGGCTACAATGAGCAGTTCTTC | CASSHRVGGYNEQFF
TRBJ2-1 | TRBD2 | NA | TRBV6-5 | TGTGCCAGCGTACCGGGCGGGAGGCCTAGGGGTGAGCAGTTCTTC | CASVPGGRPRGEQFF
TRBJ1-2 | NA | few | TRBV5-1 | TGCGCCAGCAGCTTGGGAGGGCGGCATTCCTATGGCTACACCTTC | CASSLGGRHSYGYTF
TRBJ2-3 | NA | NA | TRBV7-3 | TGTGCCAGCAGCTACCGGGGGTACTCTACTACAGATACGCAGTATTTT | CASSYRGYSTTDTQYF
TRBJ2-3 | TRBD2 | once | TRBV4-2 | TGTGCCAGCAGCCAGCAACCGGGACTAGCGGGGGTTAGGGGCACAGATACGCAGTATTTT | CASSQQPGLAGVRGTDTQYF
TRBJ1-2 | NA | NA | TRBV21-1 | TGTGCCAGCAACCGGGACAGGCCTGCTAACTATGGCTACACCTTC | CASNRDRPANYGYTF
TRBJ1-2 | TRBD1 | NA | TRBV6-2/TRBV6-3 | TGTGCCAGCAGCCCCATCGCTGGGTCGAGGGGGCGGCTCTATGGCTACACCTTC | CASSPIAGSRGRLYGYTF
TRBJ2-1 | NA | NA | TRBV9 | TGTGCCAGCAGCGCTGGAGGGTTTTCTGGGGACAATGAGCAGTTCTTC | CASSAGGFSGDNEQFF
TRBJ2-5 | NA | NA | TRBV20-1 | TGCAGTGCTAGTACTGTACGGGAGACCCAGTACTTC | CSASTVRETQYF
TRBJ2-1 | TRBD1 | NA | TRBV5-1 | TGCGCCAGCAGCCCCCCGGGACAGGGATACAATGAGCAGTTCTTC | CASSPPGQGYNEQFF
TRBJ2-6 | NA | NA | TRBV7-9 | TGTGCCAGCAGCCCGGCGCAGGGATCTGGGGCCAACGTCCTGACTTTC | CASSPAQGSGANVLTF
TRBJ2-7 | TRBD2 | NA | TRBV4-1 | TGCGCCAGCAGCCAAGATAAGCGAGGGACTATGGCAGCCGAGCAGTACTTC | CASSQDKRGTMAAEQYF
TRBJ2-7 | NA | few | TRBV25-1 | TGTGCCAGCAGCGGGAAATACATGCGCGAGCAGTACTTC | CASSGKYMREQYF
TRBJ2-2 | NA | NA | TRBV5-1 | TGCGCCAGCAGCTTGGGACAGGAGGCCGGGGAGCTGTTTTTT | CASSLGQEAGELFF
TRBJ1-5 | NA | few | TRBV5-4 | TGTGCCAGCAGCCCGGGGGGTAGCAATCAGCCCCAGCATTTT | CASSPGGSNQPQHF
TRBJ1-2 | TRBD1 | NA | TRBV15 | TGTGCCACCAGCCTCGTCAGGGGGGAGTATGGCTACACCTTC | CATSLVRGEYGYTF
TRBJ2-2 | TRBD2 | once | TRBV7-2 | TGTGCCAGCAGCTTACGTCGGCTAGCGGGTAACACCGGGGAGCTGTTTTTT | CASSLRRLAGNTGELFF
TRBJ1-6 | NA | NA | TRBV3-1/TRBV3-2 | TGTGCCAGCAGCCAATCCAGATATTCACCCCTCCACTTT | CASSQSRYSPLHF
TRBJ1-1 | NA | NA | TRBV18 | TGTGCCAGCTCACCATTTACGCAGGCCGGGAACACTGAAGCTTTCTTT | CASSPFTQAGNTEAFF
TRBJ2-1 | TRBD2 | NA | TRBV11-2 | TGTGCCAGCAGCTCCGGGGGGCTAGCGGGAGCCTACAATGAGCAGTTCTTC | CASSSGGLAGAYNEQFF
TRBJ2-1 | TRBD2 | NA | TRBV30 | TGTGCCTGGAGTGGCCCTAGCGGGAGCGCTTTGTACAATGAGCAGTTCTTC | CAWSGPSGSALYNEQFF
TRBJ1-6 | TRBD1 | NA | TRBV5-6 | TGTGCCAGCAGCGCAGGACAGGGAAGCTATGATTCACCCCTCCACTTT | CASSAGQGSYDSPLHF